The next 22 T cell receptor beta chains were all read from a single sample in a study of T-cell reconstitution after alpha-beta-depleted transplantation in children. Unique molecular identifiers tagged the TCRbeta library. Each CDR3 protein gets one entry after TCRdb re-called the PCR reads with MiXCR. The data hold around 190,000 distinct CDR3 sequences, with roughly 6.6% observed a single time. Sequencing used PBMCs, obtained before TCRalphabeta/CD19-depleted stem cell transplant. The receptors shown here come from a boy between 2 and 10 years old with acute lymphoblastic leukemia, due to receive a stem cell transplant.

This clonotype has a handful of counts. The rearrangement uses TRBV29-1 and TRBJ1-3; tentatively, D is TRBD1 (5 bases). Germline CDR1 is SQVTM and CDR2 is ANQGSEA. With 3 bases removed from V and 2 bases from J, the gap between germline ends came to 5 bases. The CDR3 runs to 12 residues. The CDR3 here is CSVETAGNTIYF. The CDR3 DNA reads TGCAGCGTTGAGACAGCTGGAAACACCATATATTTT.

This clonotype was recorded at least ten times. The CDR3 DNA follows: TGTGCCAGCACCACAGACAGGGTGACGCAGTACTTC. Encoded protein: CASTTDRVTQYF. The chain carries TRBV6-2 or TRBV6-3 and TRBJ2-7; the match to TRBD1 covers 7 bases. This CDR3 has 12 residues. The V segment lost 7 bases and the J segment 9 bases; nucleotides outside the gene matches: 9. Germline CDR1 is MNHEY and CDR2 is SVGEGT.

This clonotype was counted at least ten times. The genes are TRBV12-3 or TRBV12-4 and TRBJ2-5, with D unclear. V lost 7 bases, J lost 4 bases, and 13 bases lay in between. The CDR3 sequence is 13 residues long. The CDR3 nucleotides read TGTGCCAGCACGGGTGCAGCGACAGAGACCCAGTACTTC. It is translated as CASTGAATETQYF.

This clonotype was seen more than once but under ten times. The chain links TRBV18 to TRBJ2-6, with D hard to call. The CDR3 length is 16 residues. Germline-derived CDR1 and CDR2 are KGHSH and LQKENI. The V and J ends lost 2 bases and 5 bases respectively, with 13 bases between them. The CDR3 loop is CASSPSWARRANVLTF. DNA of the CDR3: TGTGCCAGCTCACCATCGTGGGCGCGAAGGGCCAACGTCCTGACTTTC.

This clonotype was recorded at least ten times. This chain joins TRBV9 and TRBJ2-1, with a weak D call TRBD2 (5 bases). Trimming stripped 4 bases from V and 5 bases from J, with 16 bases between. Germline V gives CDR1 SGDLS, CDR2 YYNGEE. The CDR3 loop spans 15 amino acids. The CDR3 DNA sequence: TGTGCCAGCAGCCAAGAGAGGGTTCCACACAATGAGCAGTTCTTC. Translating it yields CASSQERVPHNEQFF.

This clonotype showed up many times. The chain combines TRBV7-9 with TRBJ1-1; D remains ambiguous. In germline, CDR1 is SEHNR, CDR2 FQNEAQ (reference sequence). Trimming pared 4 bases from V and 5 bases from J, leaving 11 bases between. The CDR3 runs 13 residues. The CDR3 is CASSSPRLTEAFF. In DNA, the CDR3 is TGTGCCAGCAGCTCCCCCCGCCTTACTGAAGCTTTCTTT.

Many counts were recorded for this clonotype. The chain combines TRBV29-1 with TRBJ2-1; D might be TRBD2 (5 bases). This CDR3 has 12 residues. Germline V gene data show CDR1 as SQVTM and CDR2 as ANQGSEA. V shed 7 bases and J shed 4 bases, with 11 bases lying between them. The CDR3 here is CSDLDSYNEQFF. CDR3 nucleotide sequence: TGCAGCGATTTGGACTCGTACAATGAGCAGTTCTTC.

This clonotype was observed at least ten times. At one of its ends the junction is not consistent with the germline gene, which may arise from a read error. V gene TRBV19 combines with J gene TRBJ1-1, with a possible D match to TRBD1 (5 bases). There are 13 residues in the CDR3. Germline V gives CDR1 LNHDA, CDR2 SQIVND (reference sequence). The CDR3 DNA sequence: TGTGCCAGCAGTATGACAGTGAACACTGAAGCTTTCTTT. It translates to CASSMTVNTEAFF.

This clonotype was seen more than once but under ten times. This chain links TRBV24-1 with TRBJ1-1; 9 bases match TRBD1. The CDR3 contains 15 residues. CDR1 and CDR2 (germline): KGHDR, SFDVKD. With 5 bases clipped from V and 3 bases from J, the junction kept 6 bases outside the gene matches. The CDR3 loop is CATSGGTGIHTEAFF. The DNA of the CDR3 is TGTGCCACCAGTGGTGGGACAGGGATTCACACTGAAGCTTTCTTT.

This clonotype came up many times. The genes are TRBV7-2 and TRBJ2-5, with 9 bases aligning to TRBD2. Trimming took 6 bases from V and 3 from J; bases not matched to a gene: 5. The CDR3 consists of 14 residues. CDR1 is SGHTA and CDR2 is FQGNSA in the germline V gene. CDR3 DNA sequence: TGTGCCAGCAGTGAACGACTAGCGGAAGAGACCCAGTACTTC. It specifies CASSERLAEETQYF.

About this clonotype itself: An end of the junction does not agree with germline; a read error may underlie this. The V gene is TRBV4-3, the J gene TRBJ1-1; 9 nucleotides line up with TRBD1. CDR3 length equals 16 residues. Germline-derived CDR1 and CDR2 are LGHNA and YSLEER. DNA of the CDR3: TGCACCAGCAGCCGCCACAGGGGGCACATGAACACTGAAGCTTTCTTT. This codes for CTSSRHRGHMNTEAFF.

This clonotype has a handful of counts. The chain links TRBV7-2 to TRBJ2-5; possibly TRBD2 for D (6 bases). V lost 2 bases and J 4 bases, leaving 17 bases between the germline ends. This CDR3 region has 16 residues. CDR1 is SGHTA and CDR2 is FQGNSA in the germline V gene. The CDR3, as DNA: TGTGCCAGCAGCTTACCCCTTTCTCAGGGAGGAGAGACCCAGTACTTC. Translating gives CASSLPLSQGGETQYF. The entire variable domain, with the rest obtained from reference TRBV7-2 and TRBJ2-5, is as follows: GAGVSQSPSNKVTEKGKDVELRCDPISGHTALYWYRQSLGQGLEFLIYFQGNSAPDKSGLPSDRFSAERTGGSVSTLTIQRTQQEDSAVYLCASSLPLSQGGETQYFGPGTRLLVL.

This clonotype was detected a few times. J is TRBJ2-3 and V is TRBV20-1; no firm D call. Germline values: CDR1 DFQATT, CDR2 SNEGSKA (reference sequence). The CDR3 runs 12 residues. V dropped 1 base and J dropped 1 base, with 3 bases sitting between them. CDR3 region: CSARAGTDTQYF. The CDR3, as DNA: TGCAGTGCTAGAGCGGGCACAGATACGCAGTATTTT.

At least ten counts were recorded for this clonotype. The V and J genes are TRBV29-1 and TRBJ1-2; D might be TRBD1 (5 bases). The V end lost 0 bases, the J end lost 1 base, and 12 bases lay between the germline ends. Germline assignment: CDR1 SQVTM and CDR2 ANQGSEA. The CDR3 consists of 15 residues. The CDR3, as DNA: TGCAGCGTTGAAGATTCGGCCAGGGATAACTATGGCTACACCTTC. It yields the protein CSVEDSARDNYGYTF.

This clonotype has at least ten counts. This rearrangement joins TRBV28 to TRBJ1-4; D is unresolved. Deletions cut 3 bases from V and 0 bases from J, with 11 bases between. Germline assignment: CDR1 MDHEN and CDR2 SYDVKM. The length of the CDR3 is 16 residues. The CDR3 sequence is CASSLARITTNEKLFF. The CDR3 DNA is TGTGCCAGCAGTTTGGCCAGAATAACAACTAATGAAAAACTGTTTTTT. Complete variable domain (other parts from reference TRBV28 and TRBJ1-4): DVKVTQSSRYLVKRTGEKVFLECVQDMDHENMFWYRQDPGLGLRLIYFSYDVKMKEKGDIPEGYSVSREKKERFSLILESASTNQTSMYLCASSLARITTNEKLFFGSGTQLSVL.

At least ten counts were recorded for this clonotype. The chain uses TRBV28 and TRBJ1-6, with a tentative D call TRBD1 (5 bases). The CDR3 extends over 10 amino acids. Looked up from germline, CDR1 is MDHEN and CDR2 is SYDVKM. The V gene lost 8 bases and the J gene lost 13 bases, with 9 bases spanning the gap. The CDR3 region has the DNA TGTGCCAGCGGCCGGGGGCCCCTCCACTTT. This translates into CASGRGPLHF. The full variable domain, in which reference TRBV28 and TRBJ1-6 provide the parts outside the CDR3, is DVKVTQSSRYLVKRTGEKVFLECVQDMDHENMFWYRQDPGLGLRLIYFSYDVKMKEKGDIPEGYSVSREKKERFSLILESASTNQTSMYLCASGRGPLHFGNGTRLTVT.

Only a few counts were recorded for this clonotype. The chain carries TRBV6-5 and TRBJ1-5; TRBD1 is a possible D gene (6 bases). There are 11 residues in the CDR3. The germline gives CDR1 MNHEY, CDR2 SVGAGI. The V end lost 10 bases, the J end lost 4 bases, and 8 bases lay between the germline ends. As DNA, the CDR3 is TGTGCCACAGGGGCAAATCAGCCCCAGCATTTT. It yields the protein CATGANQPQHF.

This sequence joins TRBV11-3 and TRBJ2-7; D call uncertain. The germline V and J ends were trimmed by 1 base and 5 bases, with 9 bases remaining between them. CDR1 is SGHNT, CDR2 YENEEA, per germline. The CDR3 runs to 13 residues. DNA of the CDR3: TGTGCCAGCAGCTTAGGGGGTGGGGACGAGCAGTACTTC. It yields the protein CASSLGGGDEQYF. The full variable domain, its missing parts supplied by reference TRBV11-3 and TRBJ2-7, is EAGVVQSPRYKIIEKKQPVAFWCNPISGHNTLYWYLQNLGQGPELLIRYENEEAVDDSQLPKDRFSAERLKGVDSTLKIQPAELGDSAVYLCASSLGGGDEQYFGPGTRLTVT.

This clonotype has just a few counts. The J gene is TRBJ2-1, the V gene TRBV2; D is unclear. Trimming took 4 bases from V and 10 from J, leaving 11 bases between them. The CDR3 runs to 12 residues. The germline gives CDR1 SNHLY, CDR2 FYNNEI. The CDR3 coding sequence is TGTGCCAGCAGTGCGATCCTGTTGGAGCAGTTCTTC. This encodes CASSAILLEQFF.

The rearrangement uses TRBV19 and TRBJ2-1, with 10 bases fitting TRBD2. Germline CDR1 and CDR2: LNHDA and SQIVND (reference sequence). With V trimmed by 1 base and J by 6 bases, 6 bases remained unmatched. The CDR3 runs to 16 residues. The CDR3 reads CASSIVWLAGVNEQFF. The CDR3 DNA sequence: TGTGCCAGTAGTATAGTGTGGCTAGCGGGAGTCAATGAGCAGTTCTTC.

The table lists this clonotype with many counts. As DNA, the CDR3 is TGTGCCAGCGAGGGGGGGGAGCTGTTTTTT. Translation gives CASEGGELFF. V is TRBV7-9 and J is TRBJ2-2; D possibly uses TRBD1 or TRBD2 (5 bases each). The ends were cut back, 8 bases at V and 8 bases at J, with 6 bases in the middle. Germline-derived CDR1 and CDR2 are SEHNR and FQNEAQ (reference sequence). The CDR3 runs 10 residues.

The genes are TRBV4-3 and TRBJ2-2; D remains unclear. V lost 0 bases, J lost 0 bases, and 2 bases lay in between. Germline V gene sequence: CDR1 LGHNA, CDR2 YSLEER. The length of the CDR3 is 14 residues. For the CDR3, the DNA is TGCGCCAGCAGCCAAGAGTCGAACACCGGGGAGCTGTTTTTT. It specifies CASSQESNTGELFF.